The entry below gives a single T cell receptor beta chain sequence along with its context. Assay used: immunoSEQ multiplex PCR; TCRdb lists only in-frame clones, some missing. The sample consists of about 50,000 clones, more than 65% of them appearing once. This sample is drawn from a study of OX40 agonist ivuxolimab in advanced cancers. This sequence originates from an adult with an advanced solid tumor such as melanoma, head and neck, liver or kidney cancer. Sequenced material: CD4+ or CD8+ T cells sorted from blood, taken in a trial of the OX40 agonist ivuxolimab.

The CDR3 region is CASSPGQGNQPQHF. The CDR3 DNA is TGTGCCAGCAGCCCGGGACAAGGCAATCAGCCCCAGCATTTT. The genes are TRBV28 and TRBJ1-5; D may be TRBD1 (6 bases). From germline, CDR1 is MDHEN and CDR2 SYDVKM. V was shortened by 6 bases and J by 2 bases, with 11 bases between the two germline ends. The CDR3 extends over 14 amino acids.